Following are 17 T cell receptor beta chains from one sample sequenced in a study of vaccination and CD4 T cells after COVID-19. For these TCRs, the target antigens are not known. The Oncomine TCR Beta short-read assay was what sequenced the DNA obtained from cultured CD4+ T cells. Using its own MiXCR run on the PCR reads, TCRdb lists one record per CDR3 protein. The sample includes 20,000 to 25,000 distinct CDR3 sequences, 35% to 55% of them seen just once. Noted treatment: roughly nine-day PBMC culture with coronavirus spike peptide pools or control peptides (ViraFEST assay). Sequences were obtained from CD4+ T cells from blood, cultured in vitro. The source is a human donor who had recovered from COVID-19.

J is TRBJ1-5 and V is TRBV6-2 or TRBV6-3; 10 nucleotides match TRBD1. The CDR3 consists of 16 residues. The germline V gene has CDR1 MNHEY and CDR2 SVGEGT. Trimming took 5 bases from V and 6 from J; bases not matched to a gene: 10. The CDR3 region has the DNA TGTGCCAGCAGTCCCCGCCCCGACAGGGGGCTTCAGCCCCAGCATTTT. The encoded protein is CASSPRPDRGLQPQHF.

Only a few counts were recorded for this clonotype. The chain couples TRBV7-9 to TRBJ1-2, with 9 bases lining up with TRBD1. Trimming took 2 bases from V and 2 from J; bases not matched to a gene: 9. Per the germline V gene, CDR1 is SEHNR and CDR2 is FQNEAQ (reference sequence). The CDR3 has 17 residues. The CDR3 reads CASSLTGTGRLNYGYTF. CDR3 DNA sequence: TGTGCCAGCAGCTTAACCGGGACAGGGAGACTCAACTATGGCTACACCTTC.

This clonotype was observed a few times. The chain uses TRBV6-1 and TRBJ1-6; a possible D gene is TRBD1 (6 bases). In germline, CDR1 is MNHNS, CDR2 SASEGT. V was cut by 8 bases and J by 7 bases, with 12 bases left in between. This CDR3 region has 13 residues. The chain's CDR3 is CASCRGQNSPLHF. Written as DNA, the CDR3 is TGTGCCAGCTGCCGGGGACAAAATTCACCCCTCCACTTT.

The V gene is TRBV7-2, the J gene TRBJ2-5; no firm D call. CDR1 and CDR2 (germline): SGHTA, FQGNSA. The CDR3 consists of 13 residues. V was pared by 6 bases and J by 4 bases, with 12 bases between. CDR3 DNA: TGTGCCAGCAGTTCCCCCCCTAGAGAGACCCAGTACTTC. It specifies CASSSPPRETQYF.

This clonotype was picked up a small number of times. The chain joins TRBV20-1 to TRBJ1-5; TRBD1 agrees at 8 bases. Trimming at V came to 1 base and at J to 7 bases, leaving 9 bases not matched to a gene. In germline, CDR1 is DFQATT, CDR2 SNEGSKA (reference sequence). The CDR3 covers 15 residues. Here the CDR3 reads CSARVGGQGGQPQHF. CDR3 in DNA: TGCAGTGCTAGAGTAGGAGGACAGGGCGGGCAGCCCCAGCATTTT.

The gene calls are TRBV20-1 and TRBJ1-1, with a weak D call TRBD1 (5 bases). The CDR3 is 16 amino acids. V was shortened by 6 bases and J by 0 bases, with 20 bases between the two germline ends. Germline loops: CDR1 DFQATT, CDR2 SNEGSKA (reference sequence). The CDR3 bases are TGCAGTGCACCCGGGGGAGCCTCCGGCCTGAACACTGAAGCTTTCTTT. This sequence encodes CSAPGGASGLNTEAFF.

This clonotype occurred a few times. V gene TRBV6-1 combines with J gene TRBJ1-5, with TRBD1 matching over 8 bases. Germline CDR1 is MNHNS and CDR2 is SASEGT. The J segment lost 3 bases and the V segment lost 7 bases, leaving 8 bases of the junction unmatched. The CDR3 totals 15 residues. CDR3 protein: CASTPGQGHNQPQHF. The CDR3 DNA reads as TGTGCCAGCACCCCCGGACAGGGCCACAATCAGCCCCAGCATTTT.

This chain links TRBV7-3 with TRBJ2-1, with D perhaps TRBD2 (7 bases). Germline V gene lookup returns CDR1 SGHTA and CDR2 FQGTGA. The CDR3 extends over 14 amino acids. V lost 1 base to trimming and J lost 7 bases, with 11 bases between them. The CDR3 region is CASSLRGGRNEQFF. CDR3 in DNA: TGTGCCAGCAGCTTAAGGGGGGGCCGGAATGAGCAGTTCTTC.

This clonotype was picked up a small number of times. V gene TRBV28 combines with J gene TRBJ1-2; 7 nucleotides align to TRBD1. With V trimmed by 5 bases and J by 4 bases, 7 bases remained unmatched. CDR1 is MDHEN, CDR2 SYDVKM, per germline. CDR3 size: 14 residues. The CDR3 coding sequence is TGTGCCAGCAGTAAGACAGGGATCGGCTATGGCTACACCTTC. Residues: CASSKTGIGYGYTF.

This clonotype was seen a few times. The V gene is TRBV2, the J gene TRBJ2-3; D assignment may be TRBD1 or TRBD2 (5 bases each). V gave up 4 bases and J gave up 2 bases, with 13 bases separating them. CDR3 length: 15 amino acids. Germline CDR1 is SNHLY and CDR2 is FYNNEI. The CDR3 DNA follows: TGTGCCAGCAGTGGCCGGGACGACGACACAGATACGCAGTATTTT. Residues: CASSGRDDDTDTQYF.

This clonotype was seen a few times. V usage is TRBV20-1 and J usage is TRBJ2-3; D unresolved. The V end was cut by 3 bases, the J end by 1 base, with 11 bases between. This CDR3 is built from 14 residues. Germline-derived CDR1 and CDR2 are DFQATT and SNEGSKA (reference sequence). CDR3 residues: CSARLSMGTDTQYF. The CDR3, as DNA: TGCAGTGCTAGGTTATCGATGGGCACAGATACGCAGTATTTT.

The rearrangement links TRBV28 to TRBJ1-5; no definite D call. CDR1 and CDR2 (germline): MDHEN, SYDVKM. V was cut by 5 bases and J by 3 bases, with 11 bases left in between. This CDR3 region has 14 residues. In nucleotides, the CDR3 is TGTGCCAGCAGTCAGCAGGCTACCAATCAGCCCCAGCATTTT. Its translation: CASSQQATNQPQHF. Together with reference TRBV28 and TRBJ1-5, the CDR3 gives the full variable domain: DVKVTQSSRYLVKRTGEKVFLECVQDMDHENMFWYRQDPGLGLRLIYFSYDVKMKEKGDIPEGYSVSREKKERFSLILESASTNQTSMYLCASSQQATNQPQHFGDGTRLSIL.

This clonotype came up a few times. The chain carries TRBV20-1 and TRBJ1-2, with 8 positions matching TRBD1. V shed 3 bases and J 5 bases; nucleotides not matched to a gene: 8. In germline, CDR1 is DFQATT, CDR2 SNEGSKA (reference sequence). This CDR3 has 14 amino acids. The CDR3 bases are TGCAGTGCTAGTTATGGACAGGGTTTGTATGGCTACACCTTC. Translated: CSASYGQGLYGYTF.

This chain uses TRBV6-1 with TRBJ2-5, with 10 bases that match TRBD2. CDR3 length: 13 residues. Losses at the gene ends were 6 bases for V and 5 bases for J; bases not matched to a gene: 3. Germline-derived CDR1 and CDR2 are MNHNS and SASEGT. The CDR3 DNA reads TGTGCCAGCAGAGGGACTAGCGTGGAGACCCAGTACTTC. This sequence encodes CASRGTSVETQYF.

This clonotype was counted a few times. The CDR3 nucleotides read TGTGCCACCAGTGATGGCGGACAGCCCCAGCATTTT. It encodes CATSDGGQPQHF. The chain recombines TRBV24-1 with TRBJ1-5; D is undetermined. V was shortened by 3 bases and J by 7 bases, with 6 bases between the two germline ends. Germline CDR1 KGHDR, CDR2 SFDVKD. The CDR3 runs 12 residues.

The chain uses TRBV6-5 and TRBJ2-7; possibly TRBD2 for D (5 bases). There are 14 residues in the CDR3. Germline V gene lookup returns CDR1 MNHEY and CDR2 SVGAGI. The V gene lost 2 bases and the J gene lost 0 bases, with 8 bases spanning the gap. CDR3 amino acids: CASSYRGSSYEQYF. The CDR3 DNA is TGTGCCAGCAGTTACCGTGGGAGCTCCTACGAGCAGTACTTC.

The chain carries TRBV5-1 and TRBJ2-3; D perhaps matches TRBD2 (6 bases). V lost 0 bases, J lost 0 bases, and 8 bases lay in between. The CDR3 runs to 15 residues. CDR1 is SGHRS, CDR2 YFSETQ, per germline. The CDR3 DNA follows: TGCGCCAGCAGCTTGGTAGCGGAGAGCACAGATACGCAGTATTTT. It is translated as CASSLVAESTDTQYF.